This TCR beta chain was identified during a study of cytomegalovirus exposure and HLA in healthy donors. V shed 4 bases and J 5 bases; nucleotides not matched to a gene: 11. The CDR3 sequence is 15 residues long. CDR1 is SGHNT, CDR2 YYREEE, per germline (reference sequence). The PCR used 60 Vbeta and 13 Jbeta primers. Method: immunoSEQ multiplex PCR; TCRdb's copy keeps in-frame clones and lacks some. The sample table includes some 110,000 clones. The material sequenced was PBMCs. The TCR was taken from a young man in good health and CMV-seronegative. This chain connects TRBV5-4 to TRBJ2-7, with 8 nucleotides matching TRBD2. The CDR3 loop reads CASSRSGGLVHEQYF. CDR3 sequence (DNA): TGTGCCAGCAGCCGGAGCGGGGGTCTTGTCCACGAGCAGTACTTC.